Sequencing of this T cell receptor (beta chain) was carried out in a study of PD-1 blockade in classical Hodgkin lymphoma. Trimming removed 5 bases at V and 3 bases at J, with 10 bases between. CDR3 size: 14 residues. Germline values: CDR1 SGHVS, CDR2 FNYEAQ. Findings of the study overall: Lower baseline TCR diversity was reported for newly diagnosed patients than for healthy donors. In CD4+ cells, TCR diversity went up significantly by C4D1, but in CD8+ cells it did not. Patients with a complete response exhibited baseline diversity comparable to newly diagnosed patients. Patients who began taking nivolumab under 1 year after ASCT were left out.

Clones were read by immunoSEQ multiplex PCR, and TCRdb kept only the in-frame ones, dropping some. Here the sample spans about 110,000 clones, 80% to 90% being singletons. There was relapse after autologous stem cell transplantation in every patient, and there was variation in brentuximab vedotin exposure. In its sample, this clone was seen many times. What it binds is unknown. The genes are TRBV7-6 and TRBJ1-4; D is unresolved. This sequence was found in a human donor with classical Hodgkin lymphoma. The material was peripheral blood mononuclear cells (PBMCs), obtained before the second cycle of nivolumab. In nucleotides, the CDR3 is TGTGCCAGCAGCCCGCTAGGAGCTAATGAAAAACTGTTTTTT. It yields the protein CASSPLGANEKLFF.